This T cell receptor (beta chain) derives from a study of identical twins. Via MiXCR, TCRdb re-called the 5' RACE reads, giving one row per CDR3 protein. The sample holds around 530,000 distinct CDR3 sequences; approximately 14% are singletons and the top ten take 0.44%. There are a few counts of this clonotype. Trimming took 1 base from V and 5 from J, leaving 12 bases between them. The germline V gene encodes CDR1 SGHVS and CDR2 FQNEAQ. The CDR3 runs to 15 residues. These data also formed part of another study, on yellow fever vaccine responses in identical twins.

V and J are TRBV7-8 and TRBJ2-1; D gene uncertain. The sample was CD4+ T cells sorted from blood. This sequence originates from a woman aged 18-35 years in good health. CDR3 in DNA: TGTGCCAGCAGCTTAGTAGGTGTGACGAACAATGAGCAGTTCTTC. Encoded protein: CASSLVGVTNNEQFF.